Reported below is one T cell receptor beta chain. Antigen specificity is unknown. Germline loops: CDR1 SNHLY, CDR2 FYNNEI. This CDR3 has 14 residues. V trimming: 3 bases; J trimming: 6 bases; junction bases outside the gene matches: 3. Related graft donors supplied nonmyeloablative bone marrow transplants, and mixed chimerism was transient. Unstimulated regulatory T cells (CD4+CD25+CD127-), CD4+CD25- non-regulatory cells, CD4 and CD8 cells were FACS-sorted from thawed PBMCs. Some clones are missing from TCRdb's copy, which holds only in-frame ones; the method was immunoSEQ multiplex PCR. In the table there are about 50,000 clones, approximately 89% of which are singletons. The data originate from a study of Tregs in tolerant kidney transplant recipients. Study conclusions and caveats: Expanding Tregs on activated donor B cells appeared to best identify donor-specific TCRbeta clones.

The sample in question was CD8+ T cells from blood (PBMCs), obtained 12 months after the transplant. This sequence originates from a human patient who received a combined kidney and bone marrow transplant. Some T cells may possibly be graft donor cells. The rearrangement links TRBV2 to TRBJ2-3; 10 positions agree with TRBD2. In DNA, the CDR3 is TGTGCCAGCAGTGATGGACTAGCGGTTGATACGCAGTATTTT. Translating it yields CASSDGLAVDTQYF.